The text below deals with one TCR beta chain. This entry belongs to a study of patients and donors after allogeneic stem cell transplantation. A single record per CDR3 protein comes from TCRdb applying MiXCR to the RT-PCR reads. The sample records 200,000 to 250,000 distinct CDR3 sequences, roughly 13% being singletons. The V end lost 1 base, the J end lost 3 bases, and 10 bases lay between the germline ends. The CDR3 sequence is 14 residues long. Germline CDR1 reads SQVTM; CDR2 reads ANQGSEA. Material: blood, either unsorted or a sorted T cell fraction (not recorded which). The clonotype comes from a human donor who was either an allogeneic HSCT recipient or a stem cell or donor lymphocyte infusion donor (not recorded which). It is not recorded whose cells these are; they may come from a transplant donor. The chain uses TRBV29-1 and TRBJ1-3; D might be TRBD1 (5 bases). CDR3 nucleotides: TGCAGCGTTGAAGTGGTGGGACTTGGAAACACCATATATTTT. Protein product: CSVEVVGLGNTIYF.